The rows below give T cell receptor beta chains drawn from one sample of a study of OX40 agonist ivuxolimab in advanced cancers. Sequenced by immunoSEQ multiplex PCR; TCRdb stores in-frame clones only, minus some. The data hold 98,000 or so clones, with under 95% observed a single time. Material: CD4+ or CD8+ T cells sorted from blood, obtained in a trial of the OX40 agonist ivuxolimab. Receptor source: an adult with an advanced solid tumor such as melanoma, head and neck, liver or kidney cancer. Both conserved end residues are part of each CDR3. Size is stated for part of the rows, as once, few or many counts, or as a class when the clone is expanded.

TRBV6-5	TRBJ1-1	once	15	CASSYSRGKGSEAFF
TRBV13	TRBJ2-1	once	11	CASSYQNEQFF
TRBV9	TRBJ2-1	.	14	CASSVAFRGSPRFF
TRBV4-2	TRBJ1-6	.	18	CASSQVMSGTGRNSPLHF
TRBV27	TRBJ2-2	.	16	CASRPRTSGLTGELFF
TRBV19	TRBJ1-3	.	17	CASSMAWAGHIGNTIYF
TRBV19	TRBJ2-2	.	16	CASSIVSGGPTGELFF
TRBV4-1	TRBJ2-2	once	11	CASSHMGELFF
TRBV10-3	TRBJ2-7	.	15	CAISFGTSDSYEQYF
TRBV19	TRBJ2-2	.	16	CASSAGGPPNTGELFF
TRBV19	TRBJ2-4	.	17	CASSSVLTGGVKNIQYF
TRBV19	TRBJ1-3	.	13	CASSIGVGNTIYF
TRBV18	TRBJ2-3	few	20	CASSPQSQLLAAGNTDTQYF
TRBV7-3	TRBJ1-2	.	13	CASSIRVAYGYTF
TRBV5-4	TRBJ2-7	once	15	CASSLDRGSSYEQYF
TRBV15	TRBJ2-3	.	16	CATSRERAGSTDTQYF
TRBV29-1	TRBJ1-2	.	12	CSVRTGPNGYTF
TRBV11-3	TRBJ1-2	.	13	CASSTRTGDGYTF
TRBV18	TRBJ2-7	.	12	CASSPRAYEQYF
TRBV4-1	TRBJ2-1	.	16	CASSQDVGLRLNEQFF
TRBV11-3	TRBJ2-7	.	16	CASSPPGTGGYYEQYF
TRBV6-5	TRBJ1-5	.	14	CASSSLGRHQPQHF
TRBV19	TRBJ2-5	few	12	CASSTRGETQYF
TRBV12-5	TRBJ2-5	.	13	CASGLDRQETQYF
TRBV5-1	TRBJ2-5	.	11	CASTEQETQYF
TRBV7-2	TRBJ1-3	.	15	CASSPGVVSGNTIYF
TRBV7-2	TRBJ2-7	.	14	CASTFRLGGYEQYF
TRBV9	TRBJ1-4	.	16	CASSVGQGAGNEKLFF
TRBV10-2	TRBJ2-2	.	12	CASSVTSGELFF
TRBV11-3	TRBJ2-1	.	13	CASSSQGYNEQFF
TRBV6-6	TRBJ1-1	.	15	CASSYSRDLNTEAFF
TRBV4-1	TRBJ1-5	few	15	CASSQAGQGDGSQHF
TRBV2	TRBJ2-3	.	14	CASIRDSSTDTQYF
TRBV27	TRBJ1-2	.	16	CASSSLRTGKVYGYTF
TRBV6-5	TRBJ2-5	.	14	CASSTWDSLGAQYF
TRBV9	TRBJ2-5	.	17	CASSAGLAGGRTETQYF
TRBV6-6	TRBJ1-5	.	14	CASSYRAGDQPQHF
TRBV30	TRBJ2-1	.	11	CTVAEGDEQFF
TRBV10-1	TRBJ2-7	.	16	CASSESVSGRPYEQYF
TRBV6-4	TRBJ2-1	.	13	CASSVERYNEQFF
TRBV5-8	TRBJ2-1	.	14	CASSLAGANNEQFF
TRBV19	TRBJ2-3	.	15	CASSPGALGTDTQYF
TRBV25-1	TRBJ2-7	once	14	CASSDSGRVYEQYF